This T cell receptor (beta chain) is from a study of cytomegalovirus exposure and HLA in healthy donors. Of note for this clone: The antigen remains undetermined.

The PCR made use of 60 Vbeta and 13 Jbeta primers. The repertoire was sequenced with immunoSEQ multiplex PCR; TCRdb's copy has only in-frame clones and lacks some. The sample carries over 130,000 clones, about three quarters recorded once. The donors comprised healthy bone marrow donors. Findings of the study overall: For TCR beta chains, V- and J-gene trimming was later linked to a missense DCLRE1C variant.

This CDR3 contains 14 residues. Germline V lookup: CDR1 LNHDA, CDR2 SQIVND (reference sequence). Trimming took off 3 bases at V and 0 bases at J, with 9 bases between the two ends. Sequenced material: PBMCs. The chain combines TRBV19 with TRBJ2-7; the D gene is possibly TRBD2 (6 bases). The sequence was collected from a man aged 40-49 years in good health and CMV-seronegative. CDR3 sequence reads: CASSITGSSYEQYF. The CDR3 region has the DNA TGTGCCAGTAGTATTACCGGGAGCTCCTACGAGCAGTACTTC.